One sample yielded the 5 T cell receptor beta chains listed below, sequenced in a study of tumor-infiltrating lymphocytes in primary liver carcinoma. Starting from 450 to 500 ng of total RNA, TCR beta cDNA was produced with a primer in the constant region. Construction of TCR beta libraries relied on three successive nested multiplex PCR rounds employing slightly modified ARM-PCR. In the first two PCR rounds, TRBV1-TRBV30 forward primers were paired with a C-beta reverse primer, and each round lasted approximately 10 cycles. TCRdb redid the calling of the multiplex PCR reads with MiXCR, one entry per CDR3 protein. The table lists about 320,000 distinct CDR3 sequences, roughly two thirds of them singletons. Unsorted whole blood yielded the blood RNA, and germline DNA was also extracted. Sequenced sample: peripheral blood. The source is a middle-aged man with primary liver carcinoma and hepatitis B virus infection.

J is TRBJ1-5 and V is TRBV30, with 8 bases lining up with TRBD1. Germline CDR1 GTSNPN, CDR2 SVGIG (reference sequence). The CDR3 is 15 amino acids. The junction had 3 bases not matched to a gene; V was cut back by 2 bases and J by 0 bases. The CDR3 spells CAWSTGGYSNQPQHF. The CDR3 region has the DNA TGTGCCTGGAGTACAGGGGGGTATAGCAATCAGCCCCAGCATTTT.

Of note for this clonotype: This sequence may be a read error, since a much larger clone differs from it by one base. This chain connects TRBV29-1 to TRBJ1-2; a possible D gene is TRBD1 (5 bases). The CDR3 spans 12 residues. Germline CDR1 and CDR2: SQVTM and ANQGSEA. CDR3 loop: CGAAGLRYGYTF. CDR3 nucleotides: TGCGGCGCCGCGGGACTGAGGTATGGCTACACCTTC.

This clonotype was recorded a few times. The genes are TRBV29-1 and TRBJ2-2; unclear D gene. From germline, CDR1 is SQVTM and CDR2 ANQGSEA. Trimming removed 4 bases from V and 4 bases from J, with 7 bases in between. This CDR3 has 12 amino acids. The CDR3 reads CSVVRTTGELFF. Here the CDR3 DNA reads TGCAGCGTTGTTCGAACCACCGGGGAGCTGTTTTTT.

Of note for this clonotype: Germline and junction disagree at one end, which may indicate a read error. The V gene is TRBV29-1, the J gene TRBJ2-2; TRBD1 matches at 10 bases. The CDR3 is 15 amino acids. In germline, CDR1 is SQVTM, CDR2 ANQGSEA. The CDR3 region is CCVVGQGDHTGELFF. In DNA form, the CDR3 reads TGCTGCGTTGTAGGACAGGGGGACCACACCGGGGAGCTGTTTTTT.

The V and J genes are TRBV5-1 and TRBJ2-3; 9 positions match TRBD2. The junction had 11 bases not matched to a gene; V was cut back by 4 bases and J by 5 bases. Germline CDR1 SGHRS, CDR2 YFSETQ. The CDR3 covers 16 residues. This chain's CDR3 is CASSPAGGGVIDTQYF. The DNA of the CDR3 is TGCGCCAGCAGCCCGGCGGGAGGGGGAGTCATAGATACGCAGTATTTT.